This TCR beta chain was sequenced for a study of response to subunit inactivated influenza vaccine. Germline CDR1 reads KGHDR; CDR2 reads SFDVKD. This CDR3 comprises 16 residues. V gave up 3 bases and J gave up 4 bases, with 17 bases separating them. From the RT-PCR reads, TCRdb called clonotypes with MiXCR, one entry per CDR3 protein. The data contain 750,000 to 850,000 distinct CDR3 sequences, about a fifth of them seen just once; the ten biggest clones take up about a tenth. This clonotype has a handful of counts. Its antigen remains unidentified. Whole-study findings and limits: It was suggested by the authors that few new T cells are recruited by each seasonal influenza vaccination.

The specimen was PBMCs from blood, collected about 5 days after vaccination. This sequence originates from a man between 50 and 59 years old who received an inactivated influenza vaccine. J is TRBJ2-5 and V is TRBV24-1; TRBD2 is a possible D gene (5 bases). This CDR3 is CATSDLNEGGGETQYF. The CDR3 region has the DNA TGTGCCACCAGTGATCTCAACGAAGGAGGAGGAGAGACCCAGTACTTC.